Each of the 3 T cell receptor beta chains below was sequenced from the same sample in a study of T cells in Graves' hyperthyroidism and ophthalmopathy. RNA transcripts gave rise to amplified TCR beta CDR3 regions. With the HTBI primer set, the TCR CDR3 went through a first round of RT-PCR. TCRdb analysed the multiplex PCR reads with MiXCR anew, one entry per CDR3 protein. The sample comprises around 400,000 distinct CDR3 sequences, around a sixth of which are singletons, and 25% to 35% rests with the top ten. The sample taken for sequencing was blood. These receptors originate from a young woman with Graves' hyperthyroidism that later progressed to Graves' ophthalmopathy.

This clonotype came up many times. Here the CDR3 reads CASSPQEGGRGNEQFF. CDR3 nucleotides: TGTGCCAGCAGCCCCCAGGAAGGCGGGAGAGGCAATGAGCAGTTCTTC. This chain joins TRBV5-4 and TRBJ2-1, with 7 bases fitting TRBD2. V lost 4 bases and J lost 6; bases outside the gene matches: 13. CDR3 length: 16 residues. Germline-derived CDR1 and CDR2 are SGHNT and YYREEE (reference sequence).

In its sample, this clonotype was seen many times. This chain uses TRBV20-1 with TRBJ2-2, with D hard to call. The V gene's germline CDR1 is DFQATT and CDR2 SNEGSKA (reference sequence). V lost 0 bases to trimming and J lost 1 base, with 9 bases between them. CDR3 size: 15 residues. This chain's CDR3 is CSARDLTLNTGELFF. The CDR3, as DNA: TGCAGTGCTAGAGATTTGACCCTGAACACCGGGGAGCTGTTTTTT.

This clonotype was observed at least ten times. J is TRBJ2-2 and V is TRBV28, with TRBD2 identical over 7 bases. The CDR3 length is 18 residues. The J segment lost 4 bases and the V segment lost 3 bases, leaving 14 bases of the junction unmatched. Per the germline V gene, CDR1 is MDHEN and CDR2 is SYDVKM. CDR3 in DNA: TGTGCCAGCAGTTTCCACCCCGCGGGAGTAGTGGGCACCGGGGAGCTGTTTTTT. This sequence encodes CASSFHPAGVVGTGELFF.